This T cell receptor (beta chain) was profiled in a study of OX40 agonist ivuxolimab in advanced cancers. Note on this clone: Its antigen is currently unknown.

V was shortened by 5 bases and J by 3 bases, with 27 bases between the two germline ends. The CDR3 contains 19 residues. Germline V gene lookup returns CDR1 SEHNR and CDR2 FQNEAQ (reference sequence). Points from the study as a whole: Researchers did not determine the expanded peripheral T cells' antigen specificity.

Using immunoSEQ multiplex PCR, the repertoire was profiled, and TCRdb retains in-frame clones only, with some absent. This sample has fewer than 80,000 clones, with approximately 86% found just once. This sequence originates from an adult with an advanced solid tumor such as melanoma, head and neck, liver or kidney cancer. J is TRBJ2-3 and V is TRBV7-9; D possibly matches TRBD1 or TRBD2 (6 bases each). Source: CD4+ or CD8+ T cells sorted from blood, taken in a trial of the OX40 agonist ivuxolimab. CDR3: CASSPRQGPLPGRTDTQYF. The CDR3, as DNA: TGTGCCAGCAGCCCCCGGCAGGGGCCCCTTCCGGGGAGGACAGATACGCAGTATTTT.